This T cell receptor (beta chain) was documented in a study of blood T cell repertoires in COVID-19. Study-level background: Samples taken during acute and convalescent COVID-19 were collected in the United States, Italy and Spain. PBMCs, B-cell-depleted T cells, or T cells were the source of the cDNA or gDNA that made up the material.

In the study's own analysis: Reference gene primers were amplified, and this amplification served to estimate nucleated cell counts. TCRdb keeps only in-frame clones here, not all; method: immunoSEQ multiplex PCR. The DNA gave D and trimming, while V, J and clone size come from that table. The sample holds over 140,000 clones, around 79% seen once. Enrolled through a virtual design, the participants were between 18 and 89 years of age and came from under 30 US areas. CDR3 length: 13 residues. The germline V gene encodes CDR1 KGHSH and CDR2 LQKENI. Trimming took off 5 bases at V and 1 base at J, with 8 bases between the two ends.

This sequence was found in a woman between 50 and 59 years old who had recovered from COVID-19. The V gene is TRBV18, the J gene TRBJ2-5, with D unclear. Sequences were obtained from PBMCs or T cells enriched from blood (not recorded which). CDR3 coding DNA: TGTGCCAGCTCAAGAGGATTCCAAGAGACCCAGTACTTC. Protein: CASSRGFQETQYF.